This TCR beta chain was identified in a study of beta chain features in type 1 diabetes (dated by TCRdb to 2016 to 2019). Concerning the study at large: Mean age, gender distribution, total cell number and subset yield were not different between patients and healthy donors. Regulatory and stem cell-like memory subsets were obtained from only 8 patients and about 8 healthy donors, while naive and central memory subsets were obtained from all 30 or so donors. Across all samples, roughly 110,000,000 sorted cells were examined, and cell number per subset correlated strongly with RNA yield. In the study, recently diagnosed type 1 diabetes patients and matched healthy donors were compared on the TCRB repertoires of their sorted circulating CD4+ T cell subsets. General findings and caveats noted by the study authors: Only small numbers of individuals were included in the HLA sub-analyses, which left unresolved whether HLA type had any influence on TCRB rearrangement. At VDJ recombination sites, type 1 diabetes patients had fewer insertions and more deleted nucleotides, which implies abnormalities in thymic rearrangement. Because cDNA was sequenced instead of genomic DNA, highly expressing activated cells could be over-represented, though the groups showed no difference in activation or CD3 levels. PCR might favor shorter templates, but patient and control samples were amplified and corrected together, so any skew would affect both groups equally. The naive, central memory and regulatory TCRB repertoires appeared to resemble one another more closely among patients than among healthy donors. In all four CD4+ subsets, TCRB CDR3 length was moderately but significantly shorter in type 1 diabetes patients.

The entire isolated RNA was reverse transcribed using the High Capacity cDNA Reverse Transcription Kit, and thus expressed TCRB transcripts were sequenced. Deep immunoSEQ sequencing was performed on naive, central memory and regulatory T cell samples, with an average of roughly 4 million total reads per sample. Sorted cells were lysed in RLT buffer and RNA was extracted with DNase-treated RNeasy Micro or Mini kits, depending on cell number. To prevent cross-contamination, each cell subset was processed individually, whereas patient and healthy donor samples were processed jointly. The immunoSEQ multiplex PCR was used to amplify TCRB sequences from cDNA, yielding 87-bp fragments that span the CDR3 region. Amplicons were sequenced on the Illumina HiSeq platform. Per the source publication's procedure: PCR bias was computationally corrected using synthetic template baselines, reads within Hamming distance 2 were collapsed, and singletons that could not be merged were discarded. Reads were aligned against IMGT to assign V, D and J genes, CDR3 length and insertions or deletions at six rearrangement sites. Within each subset, clonotype counts were normalized to the number of sorted cells before true diversity and Gini coefficients were calculated with the tcR R package. Repertoire sharing was quantified using the overlap coefficient calculated on TCRB nucleotide sequences. TCRdb took over this immuneACCESS table, retaining in-frame rearrangements with V and J assigned. Such tables are incomplete; in checked studies, under half of the missing clones stem from an unresolved V gene, and the remainder is unexplained. Clone size and V and J calls were adopted from that table, with D and trimming inferred from the DNA. The sample data list 150,000 to 200,000 clones, and approximately 13% of these were observed just once. 0.62% of the sample rests with the top ten.

From each donor, a single peripheral blood sample of around 120 mL on average was drawn into heparinised tubes. A BD FACSAria II and a panel including CD45RO, CCR7, CD25, CD127, CD95 and CD27 were used to sort naive, central memory, regulatory and stem cell-like memory CD4+ T cells. Purity was above 95% for every sorted population. Right away, PBMCs were isolated by Lymphoprep density gradient centrifugation and were stained directly, with no culture step. To minimize batch effects, samples were stained and sorted in pairs, one healthy donor with one patient per experiment. There are a few counts of this clone. The antigen it binds to is not known. It has no much larger one-base neighbor in the sample; base qualities were not kept. The receptor comes from a woman between 18 and 29 years old in good health. Sequenced material: central memory CD4+ T cells from blood.

Here the CDR3 is given as CASSLVVHLQETQYF. At the DNA level, the sequence is TGTGCCAGCAGCTTAGTGGTACACCTTCAAGAGACCCAGTACTTC. The chain couples TRBV7-2 to TRBJ2-5, with an unclear D gene assignment. Cut back by 1 base and 2 bases, the V and J ends lie 11 bases apart. The germline V gene encodes CDR1 SGHTA and CDR2 FQGNSA. The CDR3 spans 15 residues, from the cysteine through the phenylalanine. The retained sequence is limited to the CDR3, 45 bases, with the frame set at the first base.